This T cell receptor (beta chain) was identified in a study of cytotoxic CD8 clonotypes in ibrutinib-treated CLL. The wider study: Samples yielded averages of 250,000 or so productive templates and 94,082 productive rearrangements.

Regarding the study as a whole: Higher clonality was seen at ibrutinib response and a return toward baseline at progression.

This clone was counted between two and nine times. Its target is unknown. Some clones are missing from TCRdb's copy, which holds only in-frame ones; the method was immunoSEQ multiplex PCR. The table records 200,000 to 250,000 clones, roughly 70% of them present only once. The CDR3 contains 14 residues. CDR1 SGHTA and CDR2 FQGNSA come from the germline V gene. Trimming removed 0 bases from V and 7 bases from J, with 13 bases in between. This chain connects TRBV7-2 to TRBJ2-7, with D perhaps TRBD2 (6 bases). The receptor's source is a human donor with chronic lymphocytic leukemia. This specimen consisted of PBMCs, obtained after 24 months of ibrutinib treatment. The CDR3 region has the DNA TGTGCCAGCAGCTTAGCAGCGGCGGGGTGGGAGCAGTACTTC. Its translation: CASSLAAAGWEQYF.